This is a list of T cell receptor beta chains from one sample in a study of blood T cell repertoires in COVID-19. Sequencing used immunoSEQ multiplex PCR; TCRdb keeps in-frame clones, though not all of them. The top ten clones hold roughly 4.7% of a sample with fewer than 250,000 clones, around 82% of them seen once. Sequences were obtained from peripheral blood. These TCRs come from a woman in her 70s with acute or convalescent COVID-19. Both conserved end residues are trimmed from each CDR3.

TRBV15,11,ATSRGTGYEQY
TRBV30,13,AWSVWRGVTDTQY
TRBV7-9,11,ASSPEEVSVQY
TRBV7-2,13,ASSLIPGGASGYI
TRBV19,13,ASSLPGRDNQPQH
TRBV3-1/TRBV3-2,16,ASSQGRDWALTGGTQY
TRBV5-1,12,ASSVDRGNSPLH
TRBV4-3,14,ASSQVPTSEGNTIY
TRBV20-1,13,SASPGTGITGELF
TRBV19,13,ASQLTGIRQQTQY
TRBV5-1,13,ASSFGSGVPYGYT
TRBV6-1,15,ASSEASAVATNEKLF
TRBV12-3/TRBV12-4,10,ASTKDRGELF
TRBV11-3,13,ASSPSGTGKETQY
TRBV5-6,14,ASRAGRQGANQPQH
TRBV19,15,ASSIDGSGGMRNEQF
TRBV5-1,12,ASSLNSRSYEQY
TRBV28,11,ASSAPGGYEQY
TRBV18,11,ASSPGQYQPQH
TRBV3-1/TRBV3-2,13,ASSQQGSYNSPLH
TRBV29-1,9,SVQGAYEQY
TRBV27,14,ASVGSWGRGVYEQY
TRBV29-1,11,SVEGTHGYEQY
TRBV12-3/TRBV12-4,11,ASSFAGHQPQH
TRBV7-2,12,ASSSTGLDSPLH
TRBV7-9,16,ASSGRTGRDRLNEKLF
TRBV19,14,ASRGRGGINNSPLH
TRBV9,14,ASSRATGTGDNEQF
TRBV5-1,13,ASSLELAGPDTQY
TRBV5-6,14,ASSFGGIGSNQPQH
TRBV21-1,17,ASSKGSSGMFKNPYEQY
TRBV5-6,14,ASSEILAGAPDTQY
TRBV9,14,ASSATIAGTAGGYT
TRBV28,11,ASSIDSFYGYT
TRBV6-5,10,ASRRDSYEAF
TRBV27,12,ASSPYTMNTEAF
TRBV6-1,12,ASSRRQGGTEAF
TRBV5-1,11,ASNRDSQETQY
TRBV9,13,ASSIRQGDGTEAF
TRBV2,13,ASSVAGAPNSPLH
TRBV14,13,ASSQDWTGIYEQY
TRBV5-8,13,ASSLSGTGQETQY
TRBV28,13,ASSPAGRAGNTIY
TRBV7-2,9,ASRIRTEAF
TRBV6-6,12,ASSYGQVNEKLF
TRBV5-1,15,ASSLRLAGGLYNEQF
TRBV28,12,ASSLSGTAYGYT
TRBV6-2/TRBV6-3,15,ASSPGHVWLSYNEQF
TRBV27,13,ASSFKRDTTYEQY
TRBV5-6,10,ASSLQGATIY
TRBV27,14,ASRGLAASNTGELF
TRBV6-5,11,ASSNRGSETQY
TRBV9,13,ASSVATSGVNEQF
TRBV9,12,ASSVHQGVTEAF
TRBV7-9,14,ASSPRFNRGEGGYT
TRBV28,9,ASRATGEAF
TRBV7-6,14,ASSLGASGISYEQY